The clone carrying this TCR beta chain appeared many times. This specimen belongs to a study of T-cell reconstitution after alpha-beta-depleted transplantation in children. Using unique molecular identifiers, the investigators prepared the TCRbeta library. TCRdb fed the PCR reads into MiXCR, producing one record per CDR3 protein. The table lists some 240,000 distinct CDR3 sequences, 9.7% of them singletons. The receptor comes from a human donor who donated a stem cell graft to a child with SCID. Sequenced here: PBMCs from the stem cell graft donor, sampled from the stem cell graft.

The CDR3 region has the DNA TGTGCCAGCAGCCAAGATCCGGCGACGCCAGCGGCCCAGTACTTC. It translates to CASSQDPATPAAQYF. The rearrangement uses TRBV4-2 and TRBJ2-5, with a tentative D call TRBD2 (5 bases). V lost 0 bases and J 9 bases, leaving 17 bases between the germline ends. CDR3 length: 15 residues. The germline CDR1 and CDR2 sequences are LGHNA and YNFKEQ.